This T cell receptor (beta chain) was documented in a study of T cell clonotyping in hematopoietic cell transplantation. Overall study findings and caveats: Broader posttransplant TCR repertoire diversity was predicted by graft donor and pretransplant recipient Inverse Simpson Index values. After transplant, recipient diversity fell while pathologically expanded clonotypes grew through day 180. Cells were unsorted, so CD4 and CD8 contributions were not separated.

There are 12 residues in the CDR3. Germline CDR1 is LNHDA and CDR2 is SQIVND (reference sequence). V lost 0 bases to trimming and J lost 8 bases, with 5 bases between them. Profiling relied on immunoSEQ multiplex PCR, and the TCRdb table lists in-frame clones only, not all of them. The table lists approximately 75,000 clones, approximately 94% of them singletons. About this clone: The antigen remains unidentified.

The source material was peripheral blood mononuclear cells. This receptor was obtained from a man in his fifties in good health. Some clones in this sample may be carry-over from other donors' samples. The chain joins TRBV19 to TRBJ2-1, with D unclear. DNA for the CDR3: TGTGCCAGTAGTATAGATGGGGATGAGCAGTTCTTC. Translating it yields CASSIDGDEQFF.